Sequencing of this TCR beta chain was carried out in a study of cytomegalovirus exposure and HLA in healthy donors. CDR1 SEHNR and CDR2 FQNEAQ come from the germline V gene (reference sequence). CDR3 length: 12 amino acids. The PCR had 60 Vbeta and 13 Jbeta primers. The data were produced by immunoSEQ multiplex PCR, yet TCRdb's version contains in-frame clones alone and is incomplete. Here the sample spans some 200,000 clones, almost 70% being singletons. This clone appeared a few times. One end of the junction fails to match germline, which may point to a read error. Source material: PBMCs. V gene TRBV7-9 combines with J gene TRBJ2-7, with D uncertain. This receptor was obtained from a man between 40 and 49 years old in good health and CMV-seropositive. This CDR3 is CSSSFERYEQYF. The CDR3 DNA sequence: TGTTCCAGCAGCTTCGAGAGGTACGAGCAGTACTTC.